This TCR beta chain was captured by sequencing in a study of cytomegalovirus exposure and HLA in healthy donors. Whole-study context: Counted in an early data release were approximately 80 million unique TCRs from HLA-typed donors. General study findings and limits: Some V segments could not be told apart, so they were left out, TRBV6-2 and TRBV6-3 among them. Another analysis was done later, and it associated 15,000 to 20,000 TCR beta sequences with HLA alleles at 0.05 false discovery rate.

Germline CDR1 and CDR2: GTSNPN and SVGIG (reference sequence). Germline trimming cut 0 bases from V and 5 bases from J; bases unmatched to any gene: 6. The CDR3 covers 15 residues. The PCR contained 60 Vbeta and 13 Jbeta primers. In the original workflow: The count from a later analysis was 79 million or so unique TCR beta chains, 9 million to 12 million of them shared. Here immunoSEQ multiplex PCR was the method, and the copy in TCRdb shows in-frame clones only, minus some. D and trimming come from the DNA, and the V and J calls and clone size come from that table. The sample includes approximately 140,000 clones. Details on this clone: Its target is unknown.

This TCR was sampled from a woman aged 50 to 65 in good health and CMV-seronegative. The source material was PBMCs. The chain joins TRBV30 to TRBJ2-5; the match to TRBD2 covers 10 bases. The CDR3 DNA is TGTGCCTGGAGTGTACTAGCGGGGTTGGTGGAGACCCAGTACTTC. Translated: CAWSVLAGLVETQYF.